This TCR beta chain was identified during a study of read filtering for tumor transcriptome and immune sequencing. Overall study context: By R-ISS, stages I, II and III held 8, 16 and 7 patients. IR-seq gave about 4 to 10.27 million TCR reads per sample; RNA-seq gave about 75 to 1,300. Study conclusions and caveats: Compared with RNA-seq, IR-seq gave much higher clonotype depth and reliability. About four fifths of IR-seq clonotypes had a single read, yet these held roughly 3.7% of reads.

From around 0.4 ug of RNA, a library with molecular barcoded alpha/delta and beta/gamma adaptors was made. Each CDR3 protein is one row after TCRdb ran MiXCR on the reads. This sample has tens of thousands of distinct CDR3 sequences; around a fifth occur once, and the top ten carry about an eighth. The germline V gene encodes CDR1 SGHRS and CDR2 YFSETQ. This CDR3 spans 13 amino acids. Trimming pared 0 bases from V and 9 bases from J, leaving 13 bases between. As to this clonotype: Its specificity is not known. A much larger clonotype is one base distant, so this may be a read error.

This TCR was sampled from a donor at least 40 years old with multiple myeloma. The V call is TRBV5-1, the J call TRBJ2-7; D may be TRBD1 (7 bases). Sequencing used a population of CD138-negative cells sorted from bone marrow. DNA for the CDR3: TGCGCCAGCAGCTTGGGCTCCCAGGGGGGGCAGTACTTC. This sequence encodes CASSLGSQGGQYF.